The 9 T cell receptor beta chains below were found in one sample sequenced in a study of blood T cell repertoires in COVID-19. Measured with immunoSEQ multiplex PCR; TCRdb has only the in-frame clones, and not every one. The table includes hundreds of thousands of clones, 75% to 85% detected once. The sample consisted of peripheral blood. The receptors stem from a woman in her 30s with COVID-19, enrolled during active disease.

This clone was found once. The CDR3 nucleotides read TGTGCCAGCACCTACGAGGGTACGCAGTATTTT. This encodes CASTYEGTQYF. The chain uses TRBV2 and TRBJ2-3; the D gene is possibly TRBD2 (5 bases). The length of the CDR3 is 11 residues. V shed 7 bases and J shed 8 bases, with 10 bases lying between them. Germline V gene sequence: CDR1 SNHLY, CDR2 FYNNEI.

J is TRBJ1-1 and V is TRBV18; D uncertain. The V gene's germline CDR1 is KGHSH and CDR2 LQKENI. Trimming removed 5 bases from V and 0 bases from J, with 10 bases in between. The CDR3 contains 14 residues. The CDR3 protein is CASSTQNMNTEAFF. DNA for the CDR3: TGTGCCAGCTCAACGCAGAACATGAACACTGAAGCTTTCTTT.

CDR3 amino acids: CASNLRGQMNTEAFF. The DNA of the CDR3 is TGTGCCAGCAATCTGCGGGGGCAGATGAACACTGAAGCTTTCTTT. The chain is built from TRBV6-6 and TRBJ1-1; tentatively, D is TRBD1 (6 bases). V lost 7 bases, J lost 0 bases, and 15 bases lay in between. Germline-derived CDR1 and CDR2 are MNHNY and SVGAGI (reference sequence). This CDR3 has 15 amino acids.

J is TRBJ1-1 and V is TRBV19; perhaps TRBD1 as D (6 bases). V gave up 3 bases and J gave up 5 bases, with 13 bases separating them. CDR3 length equals 14 residues. Germline values: CDR1 LNHDA, CDR2 SQIVND (reference sequence). The CDR3 bases are TGTGCCAGTAGTATGGGGCAGGGGTTTACTGAAGCTTTCTTT. The encoded protein is CASSMGQGFTEAFF.

The chain joins TRBV2 to TRBJ2-7, with 12 positions matching TRBD2. This CDR3 contains 14 residues. CDR1 and CDR2 (germline): SNHLY, FYNNEI. The V gene end was trimmed by 7 bases and the J gene end by 6 bases; junction bases not matched to a gene: 7. CDR3: CASILTSGSSEQYF. DNA of the CDR3: TGTGCCAGCATTCTGACTAGCGGGAGTAGCGAGCAGTACTTC.

V is TRBV3-1 (or the pseudogene TRBV3-2) and J is TRBJ2-2, with a weak D call TRBD2 (5 bases). The ends were cut back, 0 bases at V and 4 bases at J, with 12 bases in the middle. The length of the CDR3 is 16 residues. Germline CDR1 is LGHDT and CDR2 is YNNKEL (reference sequence). The CDR3, as DNA: TGTGCCAGCAGCCAAGATCTTTTGCGGGCCACCGGGGAGCTGTTTTTT. Translation: CASSQDLLRATGELFF.

The chain employs TRBV19 and TRBJ1-1; maybe TRBD1 (5 bases). Trimming removed 1 base from V and 14 bases from J, with 14 bases in between. This CDR3 has 12 amino acids. Germline CDR1 LNHDA, CDR2 SQIVND (reference sequence). The CDR3 DNA is TGTGCCAGTAGTATAGGCAGGGTCGACCTCTTCTTT. Encoded protein: CASSIGRVDLFF. Filled out from reference TRBV19 and TRBJ1-1, the complete variable domain reads DGGITQSPKYLFRKEGQNVTLSCEQNLNHDAMYWYRQDPGQGLRLIYYSQIVNDFQKGDIAEGYSVSREKKESFPLTVTSAQKNPTAFYLCASSIGRVDLFFGQGTRLTVV.

This clone has a handful of counts. V and J are TRBV2 and TRBJ2-2, with D tentatively TRBD1 (6 bases). The CDR3 contains 13 residues. Germline assignment: CDR1 SNHLY and CDR2 FYNNEI. V lost 7 bases, J lost 10 bases, and 16 bases lay in between. The CDR3 nucleotides read TGTGCCAGCAATAACAGGGTTCCGGAGGAGCTGTTTTTT. It is translated as CASNNRVPEELFF.

The rearrangement links TRBV13 to TRBJ2-7; 9 nucleotides match TRBD1. Trimming removed 3 bases from V and 1 base from J; junction bases left unmatched: 4. The CDR3 length is 15 residues. The germline V gene encodes CDR1 PRHDT and CDR2 FYEKMQ (reference sequence). In DNA, the CDR3 is TGTGCCAGCAGCTTCCGACAGGGGGGGTCCTACGAGCAGTACTTC. Residues: CASSFRQGGSYEQYF.